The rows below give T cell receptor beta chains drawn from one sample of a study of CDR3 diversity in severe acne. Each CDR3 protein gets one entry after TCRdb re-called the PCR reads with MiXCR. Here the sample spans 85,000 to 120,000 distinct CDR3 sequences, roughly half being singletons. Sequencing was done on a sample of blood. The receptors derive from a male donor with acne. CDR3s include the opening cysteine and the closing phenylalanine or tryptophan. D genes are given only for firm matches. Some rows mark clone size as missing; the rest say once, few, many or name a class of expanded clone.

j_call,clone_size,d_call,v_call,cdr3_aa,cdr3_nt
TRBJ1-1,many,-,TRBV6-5,CASTLGGTEAFF,TGTGCCAGCACCCTAGGGGGCACTGAAGCTTTCTTT
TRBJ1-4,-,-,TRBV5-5,CASSLPGRANEKLFF,TGTGCCAGCAGCCTGCCGGGACGGGCTAATGAAAAACTGTTTTTT
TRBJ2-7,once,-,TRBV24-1,CATSDPYRDEQYF,TGTGCCACCAGTGATCCGTACAGGGACGAGCAGTACTTC
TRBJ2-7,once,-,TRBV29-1,CSVEASYEQYF,TGCAGCGTTGAGGCGTCCTACGAGCAGTACTTC
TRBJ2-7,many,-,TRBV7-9,CASSSGTHEQYF,TGTGCCAGCAGTTCAGGGACCCACGAGCAGTACTTC
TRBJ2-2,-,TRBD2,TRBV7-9,CASSLKGLAGVTGELFF,TGTGCCAGCAGCTTAAAAGGACTAGCGGGAGTAACCGGGGAGCTGTTTTTT
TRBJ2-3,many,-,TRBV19,CASNRQATDTQYF,TGTGCCAGTAATCGACAGGCCACAGATACGCAGTATTTT
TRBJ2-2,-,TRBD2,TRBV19,CASLWTGGGGELFF,TGTGCCAGCCTCTGGACGGGGGGAGGCGGGGAGCTGTTTTTT
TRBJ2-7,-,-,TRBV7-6,CASSLSSSYEQYF,TGTGCCAGCAGCTTATCGAGCTCCTACGAGCAGTACTTC
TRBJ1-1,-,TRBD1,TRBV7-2,CASRQDRGSLTEAFF,TGTGCCAGCAGACAAGACAGGGGTAGTCTCACTGAAGCTTTCTTT
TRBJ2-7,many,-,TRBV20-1,CSASHPRRASYEQYF,TGCAGTGCTAGCCACCCACGGCGGGCCTCCTACGAGCAGTACTTC
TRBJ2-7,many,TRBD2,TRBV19,CASSPLAGGFGDRHEQYF,TGTGCCAGTAGTCCACTAGCGGGAGGTTTCGGTGATAGACACGAGCAGTACTTC
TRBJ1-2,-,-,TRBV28,CASMGEVGYTF,TGTGCCAGCATGGGGGAAGTGGGCTACACCTTC
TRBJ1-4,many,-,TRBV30,CAWSEQVNEKLFF,TGTGCCTGGAGTGAACAAGTAAATGAAAAACTGTTTTTT